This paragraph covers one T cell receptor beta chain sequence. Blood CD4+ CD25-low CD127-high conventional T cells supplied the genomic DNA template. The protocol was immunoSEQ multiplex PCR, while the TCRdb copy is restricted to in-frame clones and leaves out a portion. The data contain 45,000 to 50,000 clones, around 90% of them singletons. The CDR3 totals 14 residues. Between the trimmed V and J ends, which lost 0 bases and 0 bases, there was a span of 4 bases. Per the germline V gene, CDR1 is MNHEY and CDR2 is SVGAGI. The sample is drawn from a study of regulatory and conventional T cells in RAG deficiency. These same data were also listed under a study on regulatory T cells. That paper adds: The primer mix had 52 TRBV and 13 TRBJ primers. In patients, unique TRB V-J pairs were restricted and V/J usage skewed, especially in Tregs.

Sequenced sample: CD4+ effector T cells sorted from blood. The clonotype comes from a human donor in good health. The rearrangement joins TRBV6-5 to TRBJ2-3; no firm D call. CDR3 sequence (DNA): TGTGCCAGCAGTTACTCGGGAAGCACAGATACGCAGTATTTT. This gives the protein CASSYSGSTDTQYF.